These 9 T cell receptor beta chains came from one sample sequenced in a study of T cells of healthy individuals. TCRdb re-called the 5' RACE reads through MiXCR, storing one row per CDR3 protein. Seen here are about 96,000 distinct CDR3 sequences, approximately 16% observed once, and the top ten hold around 6.4%. Source of these receptors: a human donor in good health.

The chain links TRBV4-1 to TRBJ2-1; the match to TRBD1 covers 7 bases. Germline values: CDR1 MGHRA, CDR2 YSYEKL. V lost 2 bases and J lost 7; bases outside the gene matches: 8. The CDR3 has 15 residues. Written as DNA, the CDR3 is TGCGCCAGCAGCCAACCGGGACAGAGGATGAATGAGCAGTTCTTC. It yields the protein CASSQPGQRMNEQFF.

This clonotype was recorded many times. The chain carries TRBV4-3 and TRBJ2-3; D unclear. CDR1 and CDR2 from the germline V gene are LGHNA and YSLEER. V was cut by 5 bases and J by 4 bases, with 13 bases left in between. CDR3 size: 14 residues. The CDR3 DNA follows: TGCGCCAGCAGCTACTCTCCTGGTGCAGATACGCAGTATTTT. Translation: CASSYSPGADTQYF.

This clonotype appeared a few times. The chain carries TRBV28 and TRBJ2-7; 8 bases match TRBD2. CDR3 length equals 14 residues. V lost 7 bases and J lost 2; bases outside the gene matches: 7. Germline loops: CDR1 MDHEN, CDR2 SYDVKM. The CDR3 region is CASNRAGVTYEQYF. The CDR3 DNA reads TGTGCCAGCAACCGAGCGGGGGTTACCTACGAGCAGTACTTC.

The J gene is TRBJ2-3, the V gene TRBV10-3, with 7 bases aligning to TRBD2. The CDR3 length is 14 residues. Germline CDR1 and CDR2: ENHRY and SYGVKD. The ends lost 10 bases at V and 0 bases at J; junction bases unmatched: 7. The CDR3 nucleotides are TGTGCCACCGCTCTAGCGGTCAGCACAGATACGCAGTATTTT. This translates into CATALAVSTDTQYF.

The chain links TRBV3-1 to TRBJ1-2; tentative D call: TRBD1 (5 bases). Germline-derived CDR1 and CDR2 are LGHDT and YNNKEL (reference sequence). V was pared by 0 bases and J by 7 bases, with 15 bases between. CDR3 size: 15 residues. The CDR3 is CASSQDIAGKAGYTF. The CDR3 DNA reads TGTGCCAGCAGCCAAGATATCGCAGGGAAAGCTGGCTACACCTTC.

In its sample, this clonotype was seen a few times. CDR3 coding DNA: TGTGCCAGTAGTATAGGACCAGACGCCTACGAGCAGTACTTC. Its translation: CASSIGPDAYEQYF. V is TRBV19 and J is TRBJ2-7; D is unresolved. Per the germline V gene, CDR1 is LNHDA and CDR2 is SQIVND (reference sequence). The ends were cut back, 1 base at V and 2 bases at J, with 9 bases in the middle. The CDR3 covers 14 residues.

In its sample, this clonotype was seen many times. The chain joins TRBV29-1 to TRBJ2-3, with 10 positions matching TRBD2. The CDR3 sequence is 14 residues long. Germline V gene sequence: CDR1 SQVTM, CDR2 ANQGSEA. J was trimmed by 2 bases and V by 7 bases; bases with no gene match: 6. CDR3: CSAGTSAFTDTQYF. The CDR3 DNA sequence: TGCAGCGCCGGGACTAGCGCATTCACAGATACGCAGTATTTT.

A few counts support this clonotype. The rearrangement joins TRBV7-9 to TRBJ2-2, with D possibly called TRBD1 or TRBD2 (5 bases each). CDR1 SEHNR and CDR2 FQNEAQ come from the germline V gene (reference sequence). Trimming pared 5 bases from V and 4 bases from J, leaving 14 bases between. This CDR3 has 15 residues. CDR3 DNA sequence: TGTGCCAGCAGCCCCAGGGACCGTATCACCGGGGAGCTGTTTTTT. This encodes CASSPRDRITGELFF.

V usage is TRBV6-5 and J usage is TRBJ2-1; no firm D call. This CDR3 region has 11 residues. Germline V lookup: CDR1 MNHEY, CDR2 SVGAGI. Trimming left V 10 bases short and J 3 bases short, with 7 bases between. DNA of the CDR3: TGTGCCACCCTTGGCTACAATGAGCAGTTCTTC. Encoded protein: CATLGYNEQFF.